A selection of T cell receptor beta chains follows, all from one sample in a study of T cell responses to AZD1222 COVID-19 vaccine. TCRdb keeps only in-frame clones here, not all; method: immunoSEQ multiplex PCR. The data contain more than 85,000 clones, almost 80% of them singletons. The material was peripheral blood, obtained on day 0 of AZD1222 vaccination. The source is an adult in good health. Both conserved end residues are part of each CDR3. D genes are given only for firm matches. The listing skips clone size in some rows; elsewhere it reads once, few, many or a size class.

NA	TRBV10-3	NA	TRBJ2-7	CAISLFGSEQYF	TGTGCCATCAGTTTGTTTGGAAGCGAGCAGTACTTC
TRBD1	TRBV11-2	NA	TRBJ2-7	CASSLGTGLSYEQYF	TGTGCCAGCAGCTTAGGGACAGGGCTGTCCTACGAGCAGTACTTC
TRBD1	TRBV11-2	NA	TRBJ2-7	CASSSTGVAYEQYF	TGTGCCAGCAGCTCGACAGGGGTGGCCTACGAGCAGTACTTC
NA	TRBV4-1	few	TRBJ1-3	CASSHLGTGQGNTIYF	TGCGCCAGCAGCCACCTAGGCACAGGGCAAGGAAACACCATATATTTT
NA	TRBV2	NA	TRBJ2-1	CASRGTYSSYNEQFF	TGTGCCAGCAGAGGGACCTATAGCTCCTACAATGAGCAGTTCTTC
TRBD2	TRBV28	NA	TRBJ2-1	CASSLDGLALSYNEQFF	TGTGCCAGCAGTTTAGATGGACTAGCGCTCTCCTACAATGAGCAGTTCTTC
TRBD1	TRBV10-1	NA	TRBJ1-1	CASSWTGGTEAFF	TGCGCCAGCAGTTGGACAGGGGGCACTGAAGCTTTCTTT
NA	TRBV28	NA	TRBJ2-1	CASSLTPGSLYNEQFF	TGTGCCAGCAGTTTAACCCCGGGCAGCCTCTACAATGAGCAGTTCTTC
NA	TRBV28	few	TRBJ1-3	CASQSAGSGNTIYF	TGTGCCAGCCAATCAGCAGGCTCTGGAAACACCATATATTTT
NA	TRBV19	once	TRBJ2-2	CASSRTGGAGELFF	TGTGCCAGTAGTCGAACCGGCGGCGCCGGGGAGCTGTTTTTT
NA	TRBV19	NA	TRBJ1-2	CASSRQGSSYGYTF	TGTGCCAGTAGTCGCCAGGGATCTTCCTATGGCTACACCTTC
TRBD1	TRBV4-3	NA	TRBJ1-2	CASSQDFAGGLIANYGYTF	TGCGCCAGCAGCCAAGATTTTGCAGGGGGCCTTATCGCTAACTATGGCTACACCTTC
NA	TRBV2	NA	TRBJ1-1	CASSERQGSTEAFF	TGTGCCAGCAGTGAGCGGCAGGGGAGCACTGAAGCTTTCTTT
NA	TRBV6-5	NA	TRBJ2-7	CASSYSRLAEQYF	TGTGCCAGCAGTTACTCGAGGCTAGCCGAGCAGTACTTC
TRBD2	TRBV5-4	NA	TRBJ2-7	CASSYGTSGSSYEQYF	TGTGCCAGCAGCTACGGGACTAGCGGGAGCTCCTACGAGCAGTACTTC
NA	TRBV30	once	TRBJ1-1	CAWSVLGQVTEAFF	TGTGCCTGGAGTGTACTCGGCCAGGTCACTGAAGCTTTCTTT
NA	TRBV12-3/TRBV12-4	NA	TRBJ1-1	CASSWEMNTEAFF	TGTGCCAGCAGTTGGGAGATGAACACTGAAGCTTTCTTT
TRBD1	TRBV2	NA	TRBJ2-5	CATSDRVQETQYF	TGTGCCACCTCAGACAGGGTACAAGAGACCCAGTACTTC
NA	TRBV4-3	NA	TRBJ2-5	CASSQLPGQGSETQYF	TGCGCCAGCAGCCAACTTCCGGGACAAGGGTCAGAGACCCAGTACTTC
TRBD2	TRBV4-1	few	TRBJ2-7	CASSPRWGGRDPEQYF	TGCGCCAGCAGCCCTAGGTGGGGCGGGAGAGACCCCGAGCAGTACTTC
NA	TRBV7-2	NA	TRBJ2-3	CASSLAPTSTDTQYF	TGTGCCAGCAGCTTAGCCCCTACTAGCACAGATACGCAGTATTTT
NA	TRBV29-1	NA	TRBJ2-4	CSVEDGGIQYF	TGCAGCGTTGAAGATGGGGGCATTCAGTACTTC
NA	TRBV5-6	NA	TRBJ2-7	CASSLIFNHNYEQYF	TGTGCCAGCAGCTTGATCTTCAACCACAACTACGAGCAGTACTTC
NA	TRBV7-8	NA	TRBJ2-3	CASSSGASTDTQYF	TGTGCCAGCAGCTCGGGGGCTAGCACAGATACGCAGTATTTT
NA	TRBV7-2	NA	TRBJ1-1	CASTKGTMNTEAFF	TGTGCCAGCACGAAGGGGACCATGAACACTGAAGCTTTCTTT
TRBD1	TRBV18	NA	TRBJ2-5	CASSPDRGRETQYF	TGTGCCAGCTCGCCGGACAGGGGGCGGGAGACCCAGTACTTC
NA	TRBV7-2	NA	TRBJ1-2	CASSLSNNYGYTF	TGTGCCAGCAGCTTAAGCAATAACTATGGCTACACCTTC
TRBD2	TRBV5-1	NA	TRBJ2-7	CASSLLAGGYEQYF	TGCGCCAGCAGCTTGCTAGCGGGAGGCTACGAGCAGTACTTC
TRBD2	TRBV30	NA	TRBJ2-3	CAWSIAGGPDTQYF	TGTGCCTGGAGCATAGCGGGAGGTCCAGATACGCAGTATTTT
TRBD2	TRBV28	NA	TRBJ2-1	CASSLWRLAGGPGEQFF	TGTGCCAGCAGTTTATGGAGGCTAGCGGGAGGGCCGGGTGAGCAGTTCTTC
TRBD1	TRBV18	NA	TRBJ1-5	CASSPRQGIDQPQHF	TGTGCCAGCTCACCAAGACAGGGGATCGATCAGCCCCAGCATTTT
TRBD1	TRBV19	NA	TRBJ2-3	CASRDRGFPGGIADTQYF	TGTGCCAGTCGGGACAGGGGATTCCCCGGCGGTATCGCAGATACGCAGTATTTT
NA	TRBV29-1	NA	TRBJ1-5	CSVDMGKGQPQHF	TGCAGCGTTGATATGGGTAAGGGTCAGCCCCAGCATTTT
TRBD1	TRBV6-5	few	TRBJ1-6	CASSYFGQDNSPLHF	TGTGCCAGCAGTTACTTCGGACAGGATAATTCACCCCTCCACTTT
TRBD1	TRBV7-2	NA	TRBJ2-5	CASSLDRETQYF	TGTGCCAGCAGCTTGGACAGGGAGACCCAGTACTTC
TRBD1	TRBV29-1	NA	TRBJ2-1	CSITGAYTYNEQFF	TGCAGCATTACAGGGGCATATACTTACAATGAGCAGTTCTTC
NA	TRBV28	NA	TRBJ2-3	CASSSADTQYF	TGTGCCAGCAGTTCGGCAGATACGCAGTATTTT
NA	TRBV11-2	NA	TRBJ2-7	CASSLVGLSGEQYF	TGTGCCAGCAGCTTAGTTGGGCTATCTGGCGAGCAGTACTTC
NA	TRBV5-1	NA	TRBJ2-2	CASSLRRIPSGELFF	TGCGCCAGCAGCTTGCGAAGGATTCCTTCCGGGGAGCTGTTTTTT
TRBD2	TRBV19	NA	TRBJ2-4	CASSIGAGTNIQYF	TGTGCCAGTAGTATAGGAGCGGGAACAAACATTCAGTACTTC